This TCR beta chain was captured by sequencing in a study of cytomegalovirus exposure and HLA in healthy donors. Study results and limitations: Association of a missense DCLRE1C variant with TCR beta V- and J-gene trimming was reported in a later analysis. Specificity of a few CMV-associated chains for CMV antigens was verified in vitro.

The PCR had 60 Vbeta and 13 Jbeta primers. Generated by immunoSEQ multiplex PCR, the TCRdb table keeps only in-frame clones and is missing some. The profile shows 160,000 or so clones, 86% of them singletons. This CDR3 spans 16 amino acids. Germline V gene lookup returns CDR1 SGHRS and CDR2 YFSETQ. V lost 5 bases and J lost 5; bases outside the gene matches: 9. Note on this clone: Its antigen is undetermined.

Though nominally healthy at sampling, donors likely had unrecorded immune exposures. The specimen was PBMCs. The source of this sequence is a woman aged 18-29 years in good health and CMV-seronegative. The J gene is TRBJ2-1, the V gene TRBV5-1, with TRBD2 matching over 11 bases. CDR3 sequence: CASSLLAGVIHNEQFF. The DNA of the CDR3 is TGCGCCAGCAGTTTACTAGCGGGAGTGATACACAATGAGCAGTTCTTC. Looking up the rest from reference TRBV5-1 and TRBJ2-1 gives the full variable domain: KAGVTQTPRYLIKTRGQQVTLSCSPISGHRSVSWYQQTPGQGLQFLFEYFSETQRNKGNFPGRFSGRQFSNSRSEMNVSTLELGDSALYLCASSLLAGVIHNEQFFGPGTRLTVL.